The rows below give T cell receptor beta chains drawn from one sample of a study of cytomegalovirus exposure and HLA in healthy donors. Here immunoSEQ multiplex PCR was the method, and the copy in TCRdb shows in-frame clones only, minus some. The sample contains over 150,000 clones, around 70% of which appear only once. The sequencing input was PBMCs. The receptors come from a male donor in good health and CMV-seronegative. The CDR3 runs from the conserved cysteine through the conserved F or W. The D gene is left open where the match is weak. A row's size may be missing; if present it is once, few, many or a size class.

V gene	J gene	D gene	clone size	CDR3 DNA	CDR3 protein
TRBV28	TRBJ2-3	TRBD2	.	TGTGCCAGCAGTTTAATCGGGAGGACTAGCACAGATACGCAGTATTTT	CASSLIGRTSTDTQYF
TRBV15	TRBJ2-5	.	few	TGTGCCACCAGCAGACCTGCCGAGGGCAAGACCCAGTACTTC	CATSRPAEGKTQYF
TRBV28	TRBJ1-5	TRBD1	.	TGTGCCAGCACCACTGGACAGGGTGGGCCCCAGCATTTT	CASTTGQGGPQHF
TRBV6-1	TRBJ1-5	.	.	TGTGCCAGCAGGACAGAACTCAATCAGCCCCAGCATTTT	CASRTELNQPQHF
TRBV28	TRBJ2-3	.	.	TGTGCCAGCATGGGGGGTAGCACAGATACGCAGTATTTT	CASMGGSTDTQYF
TRBV15	TRBJ2-7	TRBD1	once	TGTGCCACCAGCAGCGCTCCCGGGGACAGGGCCTACGAGCAGTACTTC	CATSSAPGDRAYEQYF
TRBV6-5	TRBJ1-1	.	.	TGTGCCAGCATTGTAGGGGACACTGAAGCTTTCTTT	CASIVGDTEAFF
TRBV7-8	TRBJ2-7	TRBD1	.	TGTGCCAGCAGCTGGGACAGGGGCTACGAGCAGTACTTC	CASSWDRGYEQYF
TRBV6-5	TRBJ1-5	.	.	TGTGCCAGCAGCCCCCGGGAAGGTAGCAATCAGCCCCAGCATTTT	CASSPREGSNQPQHF
TRBV11-3	TRBJ2-7	TRBD1	.	TGTGCCAGCAGCTTTTCGGGGACAGGGACATCCGGGCAGTACTTC	CASSFSGTGTSGQYF
TRBV7-9	TRBJ2-3	.	once	TGTGCCAGCAGCGCGCCGCGACTAGGACGGGAATTAGGTACGCAGTATTTT	CASSAPRLGRELGTQYF
TRBV5-1	TRBJ2-1	TRBD1	.	TGCGCCAGCAGCTTGTCGGACAGGCCGATTTACAATGAGCAGTTCTTC	CASSLSDRPIYNEQFF
TRBV4-1	TRBJ1-5	.	.	TGCGCCAGCAGCCAAGTGCGGGAGGATCAGCCCCAGCATTTT	CASSQVREDQPQHF
TRBV10-1	TRBJ2-1	TRBD2	.	TGCGCCAGCAGTGAGAATAGCGGGGGGGCGTTAAATGAGCAGTTCTTC	CASSENSGGALNEQFF
TRBV7-6	TRBJ1-1	.	.	TGTGCCAGCGCAGCGGGGGGGCCAGGGAACACTGAAGCTTTCTTT	CASAAGGPGNTEAFF
TRBV7-3	TRBJ1-6	.	few	TGTGCCAGCAGCTTAATGGAGAATTCACCCCTCCACTTT	CASSLMENSPLHF
TRBV28	TRBJ2-1	TRBD2	.	TGTGCCAGCAGATTAGGATTAGCGGGGGAGCAGTTCTTC	CASRLGLAGEQFF
TRBV21-1	TRBJ2-5	.	.	TGTGCCAGCAGCAACACGGACTGCCAAGAGACCCAGTACTTC	CASSNTDCQETQYF
TRBV6-5	TRBJ1-5	TRBD1	.	TGTGCCAGCAGTTTACAGGGGAATCAGCCCCAGCATTTT	CASSLQGNQPQHF
TRBV4-3	TRBJ2-3	.	.	TGCGCCAGCAGCCAAGATAAAAATACGCAGTATTTT	CASSQDKNTQYF
TRBV7-9	TRBJ1-2	TRBD1	once	TGTGCCAGCAGCTTATCGGGACAGCACTATCTCTATGGCTACACCTTC	CASSLSGQHYLYGYTF
TRBV30	TRBJ2-7	TRBD1	.	TGTGCCTGGAGTACACAGGGGGGAGACGAGCAGTACTTC	CAWSTQGGDEQYF
TRBV5-1	TRBJ2-1	.	.	TGCGCCAGCAGCTTGACTCTTTCCTACAATGAGCAGTTCTTC	CASSLTLSYNEQFF
TRBV25-1	TRBJ1-5	.	once	TGTGCCAGCAGTGAAAAACGTCCGGGGGATCAGCCCCAGCATTTT	CASSEKRPGDQPQHF
TRBV6-6	TRBJ1-1	TRBD1	.	TGTGCCAGCAGTTATACAGGGGGCCGGGCGAACACTGAAGCTTTCTTT	CASSYTGGRANTEAFF
TRBV7-2	TRBJ1-2	.	.	TGTGCCAGCAGCTTATGGCAGGGGCGCGATGGCTACACCTTC	CASSLWQGRDGYTF
TRBV28	TRBJ1-1	.	.	TGTGCCAGCAGGTTGGGGGCGCACACTGAAGCTTTCTTT	CASRLGAHTEAFF
TRBV19	TRBJ2-1	TRBD2	once	TGTGCCAGTAGGACTAGCGCCGACTCCTACAATGAGCAGTTCTTC	CASRTSADSYNEQFF
TRBV28	TRBJ2-7	TRBD1	.	TGTGCCAGCAGTTCCTCGGGACAGGGGATTTCCTACGAGCAGTACTTC	CASSSSGQGISYEQYF
TRBV30	TRBJ2-1	.	.	TGTGCCTGGAGCCCCCTCGTGAGGGTTTTACCCTACAATGAGCAGTTCTTC	CAWSPLVRVLPYNEQFF
TRBV4-1	TRBJ2-3	.	.	TGCGCCAGCAGCCAAGATCTTAACACAGATACGCAGTACTTT	CASSQDLNTDTQYF
TRBV14	TRBJ2-5	TRBD1	.	TGTGCCAGCAGCCCGCGGACAGGGGTGATGGAGACCCAGTACTTC	CASSPRTGVMETQYF
TRBV30	TRBJ1-5	.	.	TGTGCCTGGAGACTAAATAGCAATCAGCCCCAGCATTTT	CAWRLNSNQPQHF
TRBV4-3	TRBJ2-4	.	.	TGCGCCAGCAGCCAAGAAGCGCTAGCCAAAAACATTCAGTACTTC	CASSQEALAKNIQYF
TRBV4-1	TRBJ2-7	.	once	TGCGCCAGCAGCCAAGGACCAGGGGTCTCCTACGAGCAGTACTTC	CASSQGPGVSYEQYF
TRBV12-5	TRBJ1-5	TRBD1	.	TGTGCTAGTGGTAAGCATACACAAGGGACAGGGAGAAGAAATCAGCCCCAGCATTTT	CASGKHTQGTGRRNQPQHF
TRBV30	TRBJ2-1	.	.	TGTGCCTGGAGAGTAGCGAGCAATGAGCAGTTCTTC	CAWRVASNEQFF
TRBV28	TRBJ2-1	TRBD2	once	TGTGCCAGCAGTAGCGGGAGTATTAGTGGATCCTACAATGAGCAGTTCTTC	CASSSGSISGSYNEQFF
TRBV5-1	TRBJ2-3	.	.	TGCGCCAGCAGCTTGGTTGGGCTTGACAGTCTCACAGATACGCAGTATTTT	CASSLVGLDSLTDTQYF
TRBV6-6	TRBJ2-3	.	.	TGTGCCAGCAGCCCTAGCACAGATACGCAGTATTTT	CASSPSTDTQYF
TRBV6-6	TRBJ1-4	.	.	TGTGCCAGCAGTTACTTCGTCCCCCCTGGCGAAAAACTGTTTTTT	CASSYFVPPGEKLFF